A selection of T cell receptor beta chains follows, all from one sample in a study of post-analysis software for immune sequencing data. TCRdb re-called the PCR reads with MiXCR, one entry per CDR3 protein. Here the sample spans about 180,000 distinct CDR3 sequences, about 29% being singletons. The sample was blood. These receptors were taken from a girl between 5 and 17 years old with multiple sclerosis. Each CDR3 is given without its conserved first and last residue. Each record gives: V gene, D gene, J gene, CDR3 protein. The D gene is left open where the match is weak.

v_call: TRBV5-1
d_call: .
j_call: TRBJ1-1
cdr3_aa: ASRQNVAGNTEAF

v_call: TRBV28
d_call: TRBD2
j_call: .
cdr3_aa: ASSASMGGRPEQY

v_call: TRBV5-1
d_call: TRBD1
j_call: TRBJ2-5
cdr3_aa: ASSSGRTGGQETQY

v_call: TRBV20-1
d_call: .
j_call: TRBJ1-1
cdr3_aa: SARDRTSGYTEAF

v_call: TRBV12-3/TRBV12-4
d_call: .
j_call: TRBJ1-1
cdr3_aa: ASSWGRMNTEAF

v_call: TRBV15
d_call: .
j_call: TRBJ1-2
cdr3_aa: ATSRDTHMGLDYGYT

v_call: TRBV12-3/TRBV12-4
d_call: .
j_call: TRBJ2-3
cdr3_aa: ASSTVTDAQY

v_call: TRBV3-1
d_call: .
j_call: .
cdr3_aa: ASSQGTPDYEQY

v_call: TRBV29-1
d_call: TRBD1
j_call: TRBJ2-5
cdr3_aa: SVVGGTAQETQY

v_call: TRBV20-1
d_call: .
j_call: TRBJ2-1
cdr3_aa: SAPNFNEQF

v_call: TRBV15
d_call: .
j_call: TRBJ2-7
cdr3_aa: ATSITRDLSSYEQY

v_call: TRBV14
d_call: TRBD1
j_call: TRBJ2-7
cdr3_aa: ASSQDGGTGVYEQY

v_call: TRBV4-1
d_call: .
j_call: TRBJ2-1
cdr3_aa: ASSQRALVPEQF

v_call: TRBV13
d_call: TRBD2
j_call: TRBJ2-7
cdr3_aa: ASSLSGNYEQY

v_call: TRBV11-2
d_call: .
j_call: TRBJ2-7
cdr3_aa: ASSLISGVYEQY

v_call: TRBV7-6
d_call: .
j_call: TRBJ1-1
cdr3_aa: ASSLGGGLGEVF

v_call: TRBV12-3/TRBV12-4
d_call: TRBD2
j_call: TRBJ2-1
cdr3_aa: ASSFGTSGRATYNEQF

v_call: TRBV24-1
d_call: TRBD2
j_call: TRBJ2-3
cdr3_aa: ATSDLRGMNPGTSPDTQY

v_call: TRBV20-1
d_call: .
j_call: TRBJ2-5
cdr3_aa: SARLQTLQETQY

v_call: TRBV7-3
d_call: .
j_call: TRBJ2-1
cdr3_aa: ASSPDGGYNELF